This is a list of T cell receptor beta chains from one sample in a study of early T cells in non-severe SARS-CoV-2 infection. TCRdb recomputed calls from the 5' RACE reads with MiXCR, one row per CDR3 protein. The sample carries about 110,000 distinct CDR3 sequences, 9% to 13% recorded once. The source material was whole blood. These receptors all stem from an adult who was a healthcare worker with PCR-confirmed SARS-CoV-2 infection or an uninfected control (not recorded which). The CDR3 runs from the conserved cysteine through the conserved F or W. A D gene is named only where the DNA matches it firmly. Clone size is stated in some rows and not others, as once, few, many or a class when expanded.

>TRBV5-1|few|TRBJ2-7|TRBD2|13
CASSLTSAYEQYF
TGCGCCAGCAGCCTGACTAGCGCCTACGAGCAGTACTTC
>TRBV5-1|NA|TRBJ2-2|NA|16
CASSLVRQINTGELFF
TGCGCCAGCAGCTTGGTCCGACAGATCAACACCGGGGAGCTGTTTTTT
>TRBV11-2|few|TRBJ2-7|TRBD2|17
CASSLVASGYLSYEQYF
TGTGCCAGCAGCTTAGTGGCTAGCGGGTACCTCTCCTACGAGCAGTACTTC
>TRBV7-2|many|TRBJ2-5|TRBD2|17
CASSPRTSGALQETQYF
TGTGCCAGCAGCCCTAGGACTAGCGGGGCGTTACAAGAGACCCAGTACTTC
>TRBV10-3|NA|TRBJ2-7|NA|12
CAMGHVTYEQYF
TGTGCCATGGGACACGTTACCTACGAGCAGTACTTC
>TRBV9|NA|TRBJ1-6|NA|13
CASSGQAIAPLHF
TGTGCCAGCAGCGGGCAGGCCATCGCGCCCCTCCACTTT
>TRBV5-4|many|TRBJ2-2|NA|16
CASSFRQKTNTGELFF
TGTGCCAGCAGCTTTAGGCAGAAGACGAACACCGGGGAGCTGTTTTTT
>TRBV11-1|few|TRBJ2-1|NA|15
CASSLSGQYGNEQFF
TGTGCCAGCAGCTTATCAGGGCAATATGGGAATGAGCAGTTCTTC
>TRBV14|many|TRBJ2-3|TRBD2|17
CASSLGGYAGSTDTQYF
TGTGCCAGCAGCCTGGGGGGGTACGCAGGTAGCACAGATACGCAGTATTTT
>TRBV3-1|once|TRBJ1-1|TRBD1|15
CASSPLTPGTVPAFF
TGTGCCAGCAGCCCACTCACACCAGGGACAGTCCCAGCTTTCTTT
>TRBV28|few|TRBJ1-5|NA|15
CASTLGGAVNQPQHF
TGTGCCAGCACCCTAGGGGGGGCGGTCAATCAGCCCCAGCATTTT
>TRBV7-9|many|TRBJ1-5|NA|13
CASSLWGDQPQHF
TGTGCCAGCAGCTTATGGGGGGATCAGCCCCAGCATTTT
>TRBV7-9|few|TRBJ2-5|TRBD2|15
CASSQGLAGRETQYF
TGTGCCAGCAGCCAGGGACTAGCGGGCAGAGAGACCCAGTACTTC
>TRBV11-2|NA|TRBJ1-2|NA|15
CASSLDIRQNYGYTF
TGTGCCAGCAGCTTAGATATCCGACAAAACTATGGCTACACCTTC
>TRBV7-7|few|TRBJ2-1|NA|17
CASSLAVVGSSYNEQFF
TGTGCTAGCAGCTTAGCAGTTGTCGGAAGCTCCTACAATGAGCAGTTCTTC
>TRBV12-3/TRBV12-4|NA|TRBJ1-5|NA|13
CASSPQTDQPQHF
TGTGCCAGCAGTCCCCAGACCGATCAGCCCCAGCATTTT
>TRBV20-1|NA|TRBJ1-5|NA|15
CSARSSAGYHQPQHF
TGCAGTGCTAGGTCATCGGCGGGGTACCATCAGCCCCAGCATTTT
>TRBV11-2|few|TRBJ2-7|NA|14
CASSFSGAPYEQYF
TGTGCCAGCAGCTTCTCAGGGGCTCCCTACGAGCAGTACTTC
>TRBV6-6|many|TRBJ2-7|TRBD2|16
CASRPPGTSGRYEQYF
TGTGCCAGCAGACCCCCCGGGACTAGCGGGAGGTACGAGCAGTACTTC
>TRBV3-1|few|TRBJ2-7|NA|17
CASSSQPLLRGFREQYF
TGTGCCAGCAGCTCTCAACCCCTTCTACGGGGCTTCCGCGAGCAGTACTTC
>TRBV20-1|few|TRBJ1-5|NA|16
CSARRQASGGNQPQHF
TGCAGTGCTAGACGGCAGGCCTCCGGGGGCAATCAGCCCCAGCATTTT
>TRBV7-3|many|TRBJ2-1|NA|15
CASSLTGDQANEQFF
TGTGCCAGCAGCTTAACAGGGGACCAGGCCAATGAGCAGTTCTTC
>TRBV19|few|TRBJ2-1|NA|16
CASSIQTSRGGNEQFF
TGTGCCAGTAGTATACAGACTAGCAGGGGGGGAAATGAGCAGTTCTTC
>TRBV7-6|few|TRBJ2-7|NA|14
CASSLSTGTYEQYF
TGTGCCAGCAGCTTATCCACTGGGACCTACGAGCAGTACTTC
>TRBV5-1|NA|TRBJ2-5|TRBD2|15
CASSPGGSGEETQYF
TGCGCCAGCAGCCCTGGAGGGAGCGGGGAGGAGACCCAGTACTTC
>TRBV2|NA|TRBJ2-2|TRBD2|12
CASTGRGGELFF
TGTGCCAGCACCGGGAGGGGCGGGGAGCTGTTTTTT
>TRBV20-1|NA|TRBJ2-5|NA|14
CSARVTTSQETQYF
TGCAGTGCTAGAGTTACGACTAGTCAAGAGACCCAGTACTTC
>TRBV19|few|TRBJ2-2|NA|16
CASSIDGRRNTGELFF
TGTGCCAGTAGTATCGACGGACGCCGGAACACCGGGGAGCTGTTTTTT
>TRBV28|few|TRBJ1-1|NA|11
CASMRNTEAFF
TGTGCCAGCATGCGGAACACTGAAGCTTTCTTT
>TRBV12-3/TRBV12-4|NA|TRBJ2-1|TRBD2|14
CASSLTGLAGLPNF
TGTGCCAGCAGTCTTACGGGACTAGCGGGTCTCCCTAACTTC
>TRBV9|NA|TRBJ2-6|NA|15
CASSVGPGGANVLTF
TGTGCCAGCAGCGTAGGTCCGGGCGGGGCCAACGTCCTGACTTTC
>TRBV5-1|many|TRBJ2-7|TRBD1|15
CASSLRQGAGNEQYF
TGCGCCAGCAGCCTAAGACAGGGGGCAGGCAACGAGCAGTACTTC
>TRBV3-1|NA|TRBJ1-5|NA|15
CASSQEPPSNQPQHF
TGTGCCAGCAGCCAAGAACCTCCTTCCAATCAGCCCCAGCATTTT
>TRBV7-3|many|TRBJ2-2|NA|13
CASSLGGTGELFF
TGTGCCAGCAGCTTAGGCGGCACCGGGGAGCTGTTTTTT
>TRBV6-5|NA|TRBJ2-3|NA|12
CASSSTTDTQYF
TGTGCCAGCAGTTCAACTACAGATACGCAGTATTTT
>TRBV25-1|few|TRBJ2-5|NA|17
CASSEFGSGPYQETQYF
TGTGCCAGCAGTGAATTCGGTAGCGGTCCGTACCAAGAGACCCAGTACTTC
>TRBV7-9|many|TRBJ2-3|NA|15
CASSLLLGLTDTQYF
TGTGCCAGCAGCCTTCTTCTGGGTCTCACAGATACGCAGTATTTT
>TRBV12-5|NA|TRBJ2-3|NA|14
CASGLPLSWDTQYF
TGTGCTAGTGGTTTGCCCCTAAGCTGGGATACGCAGTATTTT
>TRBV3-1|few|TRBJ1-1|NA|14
CASSQVKGGSEAFF
TGTGCCAGCAGCCAGGTTAAGGGGGGAAGTGAAGCTTTCTTT
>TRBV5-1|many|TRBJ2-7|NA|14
CASSLRDKAYEQYF
TGCGCCAGCAGCCTCCGGGACAAAGCCTACGAGCAGTACTTC
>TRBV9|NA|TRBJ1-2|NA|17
CASSVEGVEDFNYGYTF
TGTGCCAGCAGCGTAGAGGGAGTGGAGGATTTCAACTATGGCTACACCTTC
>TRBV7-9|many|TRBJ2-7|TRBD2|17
CASSLGGLAGVTYEQYF
TGTGCCAGCAGCTTAGGGGGTCTAGCGGGTGTGACCTACGAGCAGTACTTC
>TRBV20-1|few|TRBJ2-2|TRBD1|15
CSARSDRANTGELFF
TGCAGTGCTAGATCCGACAGGGCGAACACCGGGGAGCTGTTTTTT
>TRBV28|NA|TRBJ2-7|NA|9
CAFTSEQYF
TGTGCCTTCACCTCCGAGCAGTACTTC
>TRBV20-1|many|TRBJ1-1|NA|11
CSASRVAAAFF
TGCAGTGCTAGTAGGGTTGCGGCAGCTTTCTTT
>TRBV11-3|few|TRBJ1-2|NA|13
CASSFLDSRGYTF
TGTGCCAGCAGCTTTCTGGACAGTCGAGGCTACACCTTC
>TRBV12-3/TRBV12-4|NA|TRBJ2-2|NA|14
CASRGGDNTGELFF
TGTGCCAGCAGGGGCGGTGATAACACCGGGGAGCTGTTTTTT
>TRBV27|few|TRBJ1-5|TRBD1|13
CASSSDRVQPQHF
TGTGCCAGCAGTTCTGACAGGGTTCAGCCCCAGCATTTT
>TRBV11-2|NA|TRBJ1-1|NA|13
CASSLNTLTEAFF
TGTGCCAGCAGCTTAAACACCCTCACTGAAGCTTTCTTT
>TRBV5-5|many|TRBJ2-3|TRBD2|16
CASSIGTSGSTDTQYF
TGTGCCAGCAGCATCGGGACTAGCGGTAGCACAGATACGCAGTATTTT
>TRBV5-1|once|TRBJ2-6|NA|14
CASGRDTGANVLTF
TGCGCCAGCGGCCGGGACACCGGGGCCAACGTCCTGACTTTC
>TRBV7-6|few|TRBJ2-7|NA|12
CASSGGPHEQYF
TGTGCCAGCAGCGGGGGACCCCACGAGCAGTACTTC
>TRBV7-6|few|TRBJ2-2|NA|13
CASSLWGLGELFF
TGTGCCAGCAGCTTATGGGGGCTCGGGGAGCTGTTTTTT
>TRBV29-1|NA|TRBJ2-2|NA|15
CSVAPEYRVTGELFF
TGCAGCGTAGCACCGGAGTACAGGGTGACCGGGGAGCTGTTTTTT
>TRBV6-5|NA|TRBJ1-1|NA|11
CASSYMGEAFF
TGTGCCAGCAGTTACATGGGTGAAGCTTTCTTT